Sequencing of this T cell receptor (beta chain) was carried out in a study of glioma-infiltrating T cells after dendritic cell vaccination. Per the germline V gene, CDR1 is LGHNT and CDR2 is FRNRAP. Trimming removed 5 bases from V and 3 bases from J; junction bases left unmatched: 8. The CDR3 has 16 residues. Primers: 60 V beta forward and 13 J beta reverse. The repertoire was sequenced with immunoSEQ multiplex PCR; TCRdb's copy has only in-frame clones and lacks some. In the table there are some 390 clones, 85% to 95% of which are singletons. The chain links TRBV12-5 to TRBJ2-1, with 9 bases fitting TRBD2. Sample: tumor tissue, taken before dendritic cell vaccination. This TCR came from a human donor with glioblastoma. The CDR3 reads CASGKLTSGYYNEQFF. The DNA for the CDR3 is TGTGCTAGTGGTAAATTGACTAGCGGCTACTACAATGAGCAGTTCTTC.